Following are 24 T cell receptor beta chains from one sample sequenced in a study of vaccination and CD4 T cells after COVID-19 (dated by TCRdb to between 2022 and 2023). This sample's treatment or condition label indicates: 10-day PBMC culture with coronavirus spike peptide pools or control peptides (ViraFEST assay). Their specific antigens are unknown. Libraries were built with PCR. Sequencing relied on an Illumina iSeq 100. At the Johns Hopkins FTIC core, DNA from the cultured CD4+ T cells underwent TCR sequencing with the Oncomine TCR Beta short-read assay. TCRdb reworked the public reads: Q25 trimming with fastp, MiXCR clone assembly, productive beta chains retained. Entries that share a CDR3 protein sequence are merged under the most common genes and DNA. The sample contains 20,000 to 25,000 distinct CDR3 sequences, 35% to 40% of them found a single time. 5% of the sample goes to the ten largest clones.

Sequencing was performed on CD4+ T cells from blood, cultured in vitro, taken before SARS-CoV-2 vaccination. These receptors originate from a human donor who had recovered from COVID-19.

The J gene is TRBJ1-2, the V gene TRBV29-1; maybe TRBD1 (5 bases). The ends were cut back, 0 bases at V and 11 bases at J, with 19 bases in the middle. The CDR3 has 14 amino acids. Germline assignment: CDR1 SQVTM and CDR2 ANQGSEA. CDR3 DNA: TGCAGCGTTGAAGATCTAGGGGCAGTTTTCGGATACACCTTC. Its translation is CSVEDLGAVFGYTF.

This clonotype appeared a single time. The chain couples TRBV5-4 to TRBJ2-7; 7 nucleotides match TRBD1. Germline values: CDR1 SGHNT, CDR2 YYREEE (reference sequence). With 3 bases clipped from V and 0 bases from J, the junction kept 3 bases outside the gene matches. This CDR3 contains 14 residues. The CDR3 protein is CASSWAGGSYEQYF. The DNA for the CDR3 is TGTGCCAGCAGCTGGGCAGGGGGCTCCTACGAGCAGTACTTC. Combining the CDR3 with reference TRBV5-4 and TRBJ2-7 gives the whole variable domain ETGVTQSPTHLIKTRGQQVTLRCSSQSGHNTVSWYQQALGQGPQFIFQYYREEENGRGNFPPRFSGLQFPNYSSELNVNALELDDSALYLCASSWAGGSYEQYFGPGTRLTVT.

The chain combines TRBV12-3 or TRBV12-4 with TRBJ1-6; D perhaps matches TRBD1 (5 bases). The V and J ends lost 6 bases and 11 bases respectively, with 14 bases between them. CDR3 size: 13 residues. The CDR3, as DNA: TGTGCCAGCAGAGTCGGGGAAGGGGCACCCCTCCACTTT. Its translation is CASRVGEGAPLHF.

This chain joins TRBV2 and TRBJ1-5; unclear D gene. The CDR3 extends over 12 amino acids. The V gene lost 6 bases and the J gene lost 4 bases, with 7 bases spanning the gap. The germline V gene encodes CDR1 SNHLY and CDR2 FYNNEI. This CDR3 is CASRAGNQPQHF. The CDR3, as DNA: TGTGCCAGCAGGGCAGGAAATCAGCCCCAGCATTTT.

The chain joins TRBV7-9 to TRBJ1-2, with TRBD1 matching over 7 bases. With V trimmed by 2 bases and J by 8 bases, 11 bases remained unmatched. Per germline, CDR1 SEHNR and CDR2 FQNEAQ (reference sequence). This CDR3 region has 15 residues. The CDR3 reads CASSLSFKGAWGYTF. The DNA of the CDR3 is TGTGCCAGCAGCTTATCTTTTAAGGGGGCCTGGGGCTACACCTTC.

This chain joins TRBV27 and TRBJ1-6, with TRBD1 matching 9 bases. Germline V gene sequence: CDR1 MNHEY, CDR2 SMNVEV (reference sequence). V lost 5 bases and J lost 3; bases outside the gene matches: 5. This CDR3 spans 16 amino acids. This CDR3 reads CASSLGTGSYNSPLHF. The CDR3 nucleotides read TGTGCCAGCAGTCTCGGGACAGGGAGCTATAATTCACCCCTCCACTTT.

The J gene is TRBJ2-7, the V gene TRBV19; 8 bases are shared with TRBD1. The CDR3 has 14 amino acids. Looked up from germline, CDR1 is LNHDA and CDR2 is SQIVND (reference sequence). The trim removed 4 bases at V and 3 bases at J, leaving 5 bases unmatched. CDR3 in DNA: TGTGCCAGTAGTACTCTGGACAGGGACTACGAGCAGTACTTC. This gives the protein CASSTLDRDYEQYF.

This clonotype showed up just a few times. The DNA of the CDR3 is TGTGCCAGCAGTACCGGCACACCGACAGGGGATCTTGGGACCCAGTACTTC. Protein sequence: CASSTGTPTGDLGTQYF. The chain couples TRBV6-1 to TRBJ2-5; TRBD1 matches 8 bases. V was clipped by 5 bases and J by 7 bases; unmatched bases: 18. The CDR3 is 17 amino acids. Germline V gives CDR1 MNHNS, CDR2 SASEGT.

This clonotype came up a few times. This chain joins TRBV5-1 and TRBJ2-7; 8 bases map to TRBD1. Trimming took 0 bases from V and 3 from J; bases not matched to a gene: 8. This CDR3 region has 16 residues. The germline CDR1 and CDR2 sequences are SGHRS and YFSETQ. The CDR3 DNA sequence: TGCGCCAGCAGCTTGGATACGGGACAGGCCCTCTACGAGCAGTACTTC. Residues: CASSLDTGQALYEQYF. Combining the CDR3 with reference TRBV5-1 and TRBJ2-7 gives the whole variable domain KAGVTQTPRYLIKTRGQQVTLSCSPISGHRSVSWYQQTPGQGLQFLFEYFSETQRNKGNFPGRFSGRQFSNSRSEMNVSTLELGDSALYLCASSLDTGQALYEQYFGPGTRLTVT.

This clonotype was detected only a few times. The rearrangement links TRBV28 to TRBJ2-7, with D uncertain. Germline V gene lookup returns CDR1 MDHEN and CDR2 SYDVKM. The CDR3 has 12 amino acids. Trimming shortened V by 5 bases and J by 0 bases, and 5 bases separated the two germline ends. CDR3 loop: CASSISSYEQYF. The CDR3 DNA sequence: TGTGCCAGCAGTATATCCTCCTACGAGCAGTACTTC.

The CDR3 DNA reads TGTGCCAGCAGCTCCGGGGCAGGGGTGCTGTTCTATGGCTACACCTTC. Its translation is CASSSGAGVLFYGYTF. V usage is TRBV11-2 and J usage is TRBJ1-2, with D perhaps TRBD1 (6 bases). The CDR3 sequence is 16 residues long. The germline V gene has CDR1 SGHAT and CDR2 FQNNGV. Trimming shortened V by 4 bases and J by 4 bases, and 19 bases separated the two germline ends.

This clonotype was counted a few times. This sequence joins TRBV12-3 or TRBV12-4 and TRBJ1-6, with unresolved D. The length of the CDR3 is 13 residues. Trimming cost V 5 bases and J 9 bases, with 11 bases left between them. CDR3 sequence: CASSPKGVSPLHF. The CDR3 DNA reads TGTGCCAGCAGTCCAAAAGGCGTTTCACCCCTCCACTTT.

This rearrangement joins TRBV19 to TRBJ2-7, with D possibly being TRBD1 or TRBD2 (5 bases each). Germline V gene data show CDR1 as LNHDA and CDR2 as SQIVND (reference sequence). This CDR3 has 14 amino acids. V gave up 3 bases and J gave up 4 bases, with 13 bases separating them. The CDR3 region is CASSIRVGEYEQYF. CDR3 in DNA: TGTGCCAGTAGTATTCGGGTAGGGGAGTACGAGCAGTACTTC.

This clonotype is judged medium-sized. V and J are TRBV20-1 and TRBJ1-1, with D tentatively TRBD1 (5 bases). CDR3 length: 12 amino acids. Trimming took off 3 bases at V and 10 bases at J, with 15 bases between the two ends. Germline V gene lookup returns CDR1 DFQATT and CDR2 SNEGSKA (reference sequence). CDR3 loop: CSASDSQRGAFF. DNA of the CDR3: TGCAGTGCTAGCGACAGCCAGAGGGGAGCTTTCTTT.

There are a few counts of this clonotype. The chain is built from TRBV20-1 and TRBJ1-5; D not resolved. This CDR3 region has 14 residues. V was trimmed by 1 base and J by 3 bases, leaving 10 bases between them. CDR1 is DFQATT and CDR2 is SNEGSKA in the germline V gene (reference sequence). The CDR3 DNA reads TGCAGTGCTAGAGGCGGGCAGCCCAATCAGCCCCAGCATTTT. It translates to CSARGGQPNQPQHF.

CDR3 in amino acids: CASSLELGRNEQYF. CDR3 bases: TGTGCCAGCAGCTTGGAGCTAGGTCGCAACGAGCAGTACTTC. The V call is TRBV7-2, the J call TRBJ2-7; D is unclear. The V and J ends lost 3 bases and 5 bases respectively, with 14 bases between them. The CDR3 is 14 amino acids. Germline V gives CDR1 SGHTA, CDR2 FQGNSA.

This clonotype qualifies as medium-sized. The chain has TRBV27 and TRBJ1-5; D ambiguous. The germline CDR1 and CDR2 sequences are MNHEY and SMNVEV (reference sequence). CDR3 length equals 15 residues. The germline V and J ends were trimmed by 6 bases and 2 bases, with 14 bases remaining between them. This chain's CDR3 is CASSSRTSGNQPQHF. CDR3 sequence (DNA): TGTGCCAGCAGCTCCCGTACGTCGGGCAATCAGCCCCAGCATTTT.

V and J are TRBV7-2 and TRBJ2-1; no reliable D call. This CDR3 spans 15 amino acids. Germline-derived CDR1 and CDR2 are SGHTA and FQGNSA. Between the trimmed V and J ends, which lost 0 bases and 8 bases, there was a span of 14 bases. CDR3 in amino acids: CASSLAGFLTDEQFF. CDR3 nucleotide sequence: TGTGCCAGCAGCTTAGCGGGTTTCCTTACCGATGAGCAGTTCTTC.

There are a few counts of this clonotype. The gene calls are TRBV28 and TRBJ2-2, with TRBD2 matching over 10 bases. The CDR3 loop spans 16 amino acids. J was trimmed by 7 bases and V by 7 bases; bases with no gene match: 12. Germline-derived CDR1 and CDR2 are MDHEN and SYDVKM. CDR3 loop: CASTLAGEGGDGELFF. The CDR3, as DNA: TGTGCCAGCACGCTAGCGGGAGAAGGTGGAGACGGGGAGCTGTTTTTT. The whole variable domain, remainder taken from reference TRBV28 and TRBJ2-2, is DVKVTQSSRYLVKRTGEKVFLECVQDMDHENMFWYRQDPGLGLRLIYFSYDVKMKEKGDIPEGYSVSREKKERFSLILESASTNQTSMYLCASTLAGEGGDGELFFGEGSRLTVL.

The chain recombines TRBV6-2 or TRBV6-3 with TRBJ2-4; the D is unclear. Trimming took off 7 bases at V and 9 bases at J, with 19 bases between the two ends. This CDR3 is built from 14 residues. Germline V gene sequence: CDR1 MNHEY, CDR2 SVGEGT. The CDR3 is CASTTDPTRGIQYF. The CDR3, as DNA: TGTGCCAGCACCACAGACCCTACCCGAGGCATTCAGTACTTC.

The chain employs TRBV20-1 and TRBJ2-2; unclear D gene. The germline V gene encodes CDR1 DFQATT and CDR2 SNEGSKA (reference sequence). The V end lost 1 base, the J end lost 1 base, and 7 bases lay between the germline ends. The length of the CDR3 is 14 residues. The CDR3: CSARASENTGELFF. The CDR3 region has the DNA TGCAGTGCTAGAGCGTCAGAGAACACCGGGGAGCTGTTTTTT.

The chain has TRBV6-2 or TRBV6-3 and TRBJ1-5, with 9 bases fitting TRBD1. From germline, CDR1 is MNHEY and CDR2 SVGEGT. V lost 5 bases and J lost 2; bases outside the gene matches: 10. This CDR3 has 17 amino acids. CDR3 nucleotide sequence: TGTGCCAGCAGTACTAACCCCCGGACAGGGGGCAATCAGCCCCAGCATTTT. Encoded protein: CASSTNPRTGGNQPQHF.

This chain uses TRBV20-1 with TRBJ2-1; 7 bases match TRBD2. The CDR3 length is 14 residues. V shed 5 bases and J 4 bases; nucleotides not matched to a gene: 8. Germline loops: CDR1 DFQATT, CDR2 SNEGSKA (reference sequence). Here the CDR3 DNA reads TGCAGTGCTCCCGGGGAGGGAACATACAATGAGCAGTTCTTC. Residues: CSAPGEGTYNEQFF.

The rearrangement joins TRBV11-3 to TRBJ2-7, with TRBD1 identical over 7 bases. Losses at the gene ends were 5 bases for V and 2 bases for J; bases not matched to a gene: 6. The CDR3 consists of 14 residues. Germline-derived CDR1 and CDR2 are SGHNT and YENEEA. This CDR3 is CASSPGTVPYEQYF. CDR3 nucleotides: TGTGCCAGCAGCCCAGGGACAGTCCCCTACGAGCAGTACTTC.